This passage covers 11 T cell receptor beta chains from one sample sequenced in a study of PD-1 blockade in classical Hodgkin lymphoma. Profiled with immunoSEQ multiplex PCR; TCRdb holds only in-frame clones, not every one. Of about 27,000 clones listed, 78% are singletons. Following autologous stem cell transplantation, relapse occurred in every patient, and exposure to brentuximab vedotin varied. Source: peripheral blood mononuclear cells (PBMCs), taken before the second cycle of nivolumab. Every receptor here comes from a human donor with classical Hodgkin lymphoma.

V and J are TRBV29-1 and TRBJ1-2; weak D call: TRBD1 (5 bases). The germline V gene has CDR1 SQVTM and CDR2 ANQGSEA. V gave up 3 bases and J gave up 5 bases, with 13 bases separating them. The CDR3 is 13 amino acids. The CDR3 loop is CSVEDNGLYGYTF. In DNA, the CDR3 is TGCAGCGTTGAGGACAACGGACTATATGGCTACACCTTC.

V usage is TRBV10-3 and J usage is TRBJ1-2, with a weak D call TRBD1 (5 bases). Looked up from germline, CDR1 is ENHRY and CDR2 is SYGVKD. The V end lost 3 bases, the J end lost 4 bases, and 12 bases lay between the germline ends. This CDR3 is built from 14 residues. CDR3 DNA: TGTGCCATCAGTGAAGGGCAGGGAGGCTATGGCTACACCTTC. Its translation: CAISEGQGGYGYTF.

V and J are TRBV7-2 and TRBJ2-3; D uncertain. Trimming took off 2 bases at V and 7 bases at J, with 16 bases between the two ends. Germline CDR1 and CDR2: SGHTA and FQGNSA. This CDR3 has 15 residues. The CDR3 protein is CASSLSTAQFHTQYF. CDR3 in DNA: TGTGCCAGCAGCTTAAGTACAGCACAGTTTCATACGCAGTATTTT.

V gene TRBV6-6 combines with J gene TRBJ1-1; no reliable D call. The V end was cut by 0 bases, the J end by 1 base, with 3 bases between. Germline CDR1 reads MNHNY; CDR2 reads SVGAGI (reference sequence). The CDR3 is 13 residues long. CDR3 coding DNA: TGTGCCAGCAGTTACTCTGCGAACACTGAAGCTTTCTTT. Translating it yields CASSYSANTEAFF.

This sequence joins TRBV7-6 and TRBJ1-4, with TRBD1 as a possible D gene (5 bases). V dropped 5 bases and J dropped 8 bases, with 24 bases sitting between them. Germline V gene sequence: CDR1 SGHVS, CDR2 FNYEAQ. The CDR3 has 17 residues. Written as DNA, the CDR3 is TGTGCCAGCAGCCTACCTCCGGCGGGGGGAAGAGGCGAAAAACTGTTTTTT. It yields the protein CASSLPPAGGRGEKLFF.

The chain combines TRBV27 with TRBJ1-6, with D possibly TRBD1 on 5 matching bases. V lost 4 bases and J 9 bases, leaving 16 bases between the germline ends. From germline, CDR1 is MNHEY and CDR2 SMNVEV (reference sequence). CDR3 length: 15 residues. CDR3 in DNA: TGTGCCAGCAGTTCCGCCGGGGCCGGGGGTTCACCCCTCCACTTT. Amino acid sequence: CASSSAGAGGSPLHF.

The chain combines TRBV28 with TRBJ1-2, with 10 nucleotides matching TRBD1. V lost 6 bases to trimming and J lost 2 bases; unmatched junction nucleotides: 3. The CDR3 loop spans 14 amino acids. CDR1 and CDR2 (germline): MDHEN, SYDVKM. Written as DNA, the CDR3 is TGTGCCAGCAGCCGACAGGGGGCGAACTATGGCTACACCTTC. Translated: CASSRQGANYGYTF.

The chain recombines TRBV2 with TRBJ1-2, with 8 bases lining up with TRBD1. The V gene end was trimmed by 0 bases and the J gene end by 5 bases; junction bases not matched to a gene: 2. Germline assignment: CDR1 SNHLY and CDR2 FYNNEI. The CDR3 extends over 14 amino acids. The CDR3 protein is CASSEARTGYGYTF. DNA of the CDR3: TGTGCCAGCAGTGAAGCCCGGACAGGGTATGGCTACACCTTC.

The rearrangement joins TRBV27 to TRBJ1-1, with D tentatively TRBD1 (5 bases). This CDR3 has 14 residues. V was shortened by 6 bases and J by 7 bases, with 18 bases between the two germline ends. CDR1 is MNHEY and CDR2 is SMNVEV in the germline V gene (reference sequence). The CDR3 nucleotides are TGTGCCAGCAGGCAAGGCCGGACCGGGGGTGAAGCTTTCTTT. It translates to CASRQGRTGGEAFF.

This clone has only a few counts. The chain is built from TRBV4-2 and TRBJ1-3; D is perhaps TRBD1 (5 bases). The germline V and J ends were trimmed by 0 bases and 2 bases, with 11 bases remaining between them. This CDR3 comprises 16 residues. The germline V gene has CDR1 LGHNA and CDR2 YNFKEQ. The CDR3 spells CASSQEGGTTGNTIYF. For the CDR3, the DNA is TGTGCCAGCAGCCAAGAGGGAGGGACTACTGGAAACACCATATATTTT.

The V and J genes are TRBV6-4 and TRBJ1-1, with D perhaps matching TRBD1 (5 bases). V was pared by 4 bases and J by 5 bases, with 17 bases between. Germline CDR1 and CDR2: MRHNA and SNTAGT. The length of the CDR3 is 15 residues. This CDR3 reads CASSASNQGRTEAFF. The CDR3 DNA sequence: TGTGCCAGCAGTGCGAGCAACCAGGGTCGGACTGAAGCTTTCTTT.